A single sample gave rise to the 20 T cell receptor beta chains below, sequenced in a study of blood T cell repertoires in COVID-19. TCRdb's copy holds only in-frame clones and misses some; the assay was immunoSEQ multiplex PCR. This table holds 150,000 to 200,000 clones, approximately 85% found once. Input material: PBMCs or T cells enriched from blood (not recorded which). Every receptor here comes from a woman between 18 and 29 years old who had recovered from COVID-19.

The chain carries TRBV18 and TRBJ2-6; D perhaps matches TRBD1 (6 bases). Trimming removed 2 bases from V and 0 bases from J, with 11 bases in between. The CDR3 contains 17 residues. Germline V lookup: CDR1 KGHSH, CDR2 LQKENI. As DNA, the CDR3 is TGTGCCAGCTCACCAAATACAGGGATCTCTGGGGCCAACGTCCTGACTTTC. Its protein product is CASSPNTGISGANVLTF.

The chain employs TRBV27 and TRBJ2-7, with 7 bases lining up with TRBD1. Trimming at V came to 2 bases and at J to 1 base, leaving 20 bases not matched to a gene. This CDR3 spans 20 amino acids. The germline CDR1 and CDR2 sequences are MNHEY and SMNVEV (reference sequence). The CDR3 is CASSLHGFGTAISSSYEQYF. The CDR3 DNA reads TGTGCCAGCAGTTTACATGGTTTCGGGACAGCGATCTCCTCATCCTACGAGCAGTACTTC.

This chain connects TRBV6-4 to TRBJ1-1; TRBD1 agrees at 9 bases. V lost 3 bases to trimming and J lost 1 base; unmatched junction nucleotides: 0. The CDR3 is 14 residues long. The germline V gene encodes CDR1 MRHNA and CDR2 SNTAGT. In DNA form, the CDR3 reads TGTGCCAGCAGTGAGACAGGGGGGAACACTGAAGCTTTCTTT. Protein sequence: CASSETGGNTEAFF.

The chain uses TRBV7-9 and TRBJ2-1, with 8 bases lining up with TRBD2. V lost 7 bases and J lost 5; bases outside the gene matches: 10. The CDR3 loop spans 15 amino acids. Germline CDR1 is SEHNR and CDR2 is FQNEAQ (reference sequence). The CDR3 DNA reads TGTGCCAGCACCCAGGGACTAGAGTTCCACAATGAGCAGTTCTTC. This codes for CASTQGLEFHNEQFF.

The rearrangement links TRBV9 to TRBJ1-4; D is uncertain. The V end was cut by 3 bases, the J end by 2 bases, with 11 bases between. Germline V gene lookup returns CDR1 SGDLS and CDR2 YYNGEE. CDR3 length equals 15 residues. Here the CDR3 reads CASSATTTTNEKLFF. In DNA form, the CDR3 reads TGTGCCAGCAGCGCAACCACTACGACTAATGAAAAACTGTTTTTT.

This chain links TRBV15 with TRBJ2-3; D perhaps matches TRBD2 (6 bases). The germline CDR1 and CDR2 sequences are LNHNV and YYDKDF (reference sequence). This CDR3 has 15 amino acids. Trimming took off 0 bases at V and 3 bases at J, with 10 bases between the two ends. The CDR3 bases are TGTGCCACCAGCAGAGATCGCGGGAAGACAGATACGCAGTATTTT. Its translation is CATSRDRGKTDTQYF.

The chain has TRBV9 and TRBJ1-5; D is uncertain. CDR1 is SGDLS, CDR2 YYNGEE, per germline. V lost 0 bases, J lost 7 bases, and 17 bases lay in between. The length of the CDR3 is 16 residues. CDR3 in DNA: TGTGCCAGCAGCGTAGTGCCGGGAGACGACGACCAGCCCCAGCATTTT. It is translated as CASSVVPGDDDQPQHF.

The chain uses TRBV5-8 and TRBJ1-1, with a weak D call TRBD1 (5 bases). Trimming cost V 2 bases and J 7 bases, with 15 bases left between them. Per the germline V gene, CDR1 is SGHTS and CDR2 is YDEGEE. The CDR3 covers 14 residues. The CDR3 loop reads CASSLGAAGVEAFF. CDR3 sequence (DNA): TGTGCCAGCAGCTTAGGGGCCGCAGGAGTTGAAGCTTTCTTT. Full variable domain (missing parts from reference TRBV5-8 and TRBJ1-1): EAGVTQSPTHLIKTRGQQATLRCSPISGHTSVYWYQQALGLGLQFLLWYDEGEERNRGNFPPRFSGRQFPNYSSELNVNALELEDSALYLCASSLGAAGVEAFFGQGTRLTVV.

J is TRBJ2-1 and V is TRBV28, with D maybe TRBD1 (6 bases). Trimming stripped 8 bases from V and 6 bases from J, with 14 bases between. The CDR3 totals 13 residues. Germline V gives CDR1 MDHEN, CDR2 SYDVKM. CDR3 loop: CASLLTGANEQFF. For the CDR3, the DNA is TGTGCCAGCTTATTGACAGGAGCCAATGAGCAGTTCTTC. Complete variable domain (other parts from reference TRBV28 and TRBJ2-1): DVKVTQSSRYLVKRTGEKVFLECVQDMDHENMFWYRQDPGLGLRLIYFSYDVKMKEKGDIPEGYSVSREKKERFSLILESASTNQTSMYLCASLLTGANEQFFGPGTRLTVL.

The V and J genes are TRBV5-4 and TRBJ1-1, with 8 positions matching TRBD1. V trimming: 0 bases; J trimming: 4 bases; junction bases outside the gene matches: 5. The V gene's germline CDR1 is SGHNT and CDR2 YYREEE (reference sequence). The CDR3 loop spans 15 amino acids. The CDR3 region is CASSLGDRGGTEAFF. The DNA for the CDR3 is TGTGCCAGCAGCTTGGGTGACAGGGGCGGCACTGAAGCTTTCTTT.

The chain employs TRBV6-2 or TRBV6-3 and TRBJ2-7; D call uncertain. Trimming pared 3 bases from V and 3 bases from J, leaving 6 bases between. Germline V gives CDR1 MNHEY, CDR2 SVGEGT. The CDR3 totals 12 residues. CDR3 amino acids: CASSYSFYEQYF. The CDR3 bases are TGTGCCAGCAGTTATTCGTTCTACGAGCAGTACTTC.

The gene calls are TRBV27 and TRBJ2-2; no clear D gene. V lost 3 bases and J lost 0, with 5 bases in between. This CDR3 has 14 amino acids. CDR1 is MNHEY and CDR2 is SMNVEV in the germline V gene (reference sequence). The DNA of the CDR3 is TGTGCCAGCAGTTTTACGGCGAACACCGGGGAGCTGTTTTTT. Residues: CASSFTANTGELFF.

This clone was observed a few times. V usage is TRBV5-1 and J usage is TRBJ2-1, with D maybe TRBD1 (5 bases). The CDR3 is made up of 15 amino acids. From germline, CDR1 is SGHRS and CDR2 YFSETQ. V was trimmed by 3 bases and J by 0 bases, leaving 10 bases between them. DNA for the CDR3: TGCGCCAGCAGCTCTGGACAAGACTCCTACAATGAGCAGTTCTTC. Translating gives CASSSGQDSYNEQFF.

V and J are TRBV2 and TRBJ2-5, with 11 bases lining up with TRBD2. The CDR3 totals 14 residues. V shed 5 bases and J 5 bases; nucleotides not matched to a gene: 4. Germline loops: CDR1 SNHLY, CDR2 FYNNEI. CDR3 sequence (DNA): TGTGCCAGCAGTCCACTAGCGGGAGAGGAGACCCAGTACTTC. Encoded protein: CASSPLAGEETQYF.

The chain carries TRBV29-1 and TRBJ1-2, with D possibly TRBD1 on 6 matching bases. V was pared by 2 bases and J by 8 bases, with 15 bases between. Germline CDR1 is SQVTM and CDR2 is ANQGSEA. CDR3 size: 13 residues. The CDR3 region has the DNA TGCAGCGTTGAATTTTCGGCAGGGGACGGCTACACCTTC. This translates into CSVEFSAGDGYTF.

The sample holds one count of this clone. The chain links TRBV21-1 to TRBJ2-1; the D call TRBD2 from the table was never checked on the DNA. TRBV21-1 is noted as a pseudogene. The CDR3 loop spans 14 amino acids. The CDR3, as DNA: TGTGCCAGCAGTCCGAGACTAAGATACAATGAGCAGTTCTTC. It encodes CASSPRLRYNEQFF.

The V and J genes are TRBV7-9 and TRBJ2-2, with 11 bases identical to TRBD2. Germline V CDR1 and CDR2: SEHNR, FQNEAQ (reference sequence). This CDR3 comprises 18 residues. The V segment lost 2 bases and the J segment 4 bases; nucleotides outside the gene matches: 9. The CDR3 spells CASSLLGLAVSPTGELFF. The CDR3 DNA follows: TGTGCCAGCAGCTTACTGGGACTAGCGGTCTCACCCACCGGGGAGCTGTTTTTT.

This sequence joins TRBV7-2 and TRBJ2-2; TRBD1 might be the D (5 bases). Trimming took 1 base from V and 3 from J, leaving 12 bases between them. This CDR3 is built from 16 residues. CDR1 and CDR2 (germline): SGHTA, FQGNSA. CDR3 sequence reads: CASSLVVARDTGELFF. The CDR3 DNA follows: TGTGCCAGCAGCTTAGTTGTTGCCAGGGACACCGGGGAGCTGTTTTTT.

The CDR3 loop is CASSLLGGGAPDTQYF. CDR3 sequence (DNA): TGTGCCAGCAGCTTATTGGGCGGGGGGGCCCCAGATACGCAGTATTTT. V usage is TRBV7-8 and J usage is TRBJ2-3; 9 nucleotides agree with TRBD2. Germline values: CDR1 SGHVS, CDR2 FQNEAQ. This CDR3 region has 16 residues. With V trimmed by 2 bases and J by 4 bases, 7 bases remained unmatched.

This chain links TRBV5-4 with TRBJ2-1, with D possibly being TRBD1 (6 bases). Germline CDR1 SGHNT, CDR2 YYREEE (reference sequence). The CDR3 is 15 residues long. V was pared by 2 bases and J by 5 bases, with 14 bases between. CDR3 coding DNA: TGTGCCAGCAGCTTCACAGGGAACGGGAACAATGAGCAGTTCTTC. Translated, it gives CASSFTGNGNNEQFF.